This T cell receptor (beta chain) originates from a study of a mutant IDH1 vaccine in newly diagnosed glioma. Turning to the study itself: There were eight vaccinations for patients, given in weeks 1, 3, 5, 7, 11, 15, 19 and 23.

Findings and limits, study-wide: Pseudoprogression seemed unrelated to changes in top peripheral T cell clonotypes.

Time point of the sample: week 23, last vaccination. Vaccine doses each comprised 300 ug of mutant IDH1 20-mer peptide, with topical imiquimod. A remark on this clone: Its antigen is as yet unknown. One junction end does not reproduce the germline sequence, and a read error may be involved.

The germline gives CDR1 SSHAT, CDR2 FNYEAQ (reference sequence). This CDR3 is 15 amino acids long. Some clones are missing from TCRdb's copy, which holds only in-frame ones; the method was immunoSEQ multiplex PCR. The table has 50,000 to 70,000 clones, 87% seen once; the top ten hold 1.4%. This clonotype was sampled from a middle-aged man with glioma. The J gene is TRBJ2-1, the V gene TRBV7-7; the D is unclear. The sequenced sample was PBMCs, obtained from a glioma patient whose treatment included an IDH1 peptide vaccine. The CDR3 spells CASTSGPSSYNEQFF. As DNA, the CDR3 is TGTGCTAGCACCTCGGGCCCGAGCTCCTACAATGAGCAGTTCTTC.